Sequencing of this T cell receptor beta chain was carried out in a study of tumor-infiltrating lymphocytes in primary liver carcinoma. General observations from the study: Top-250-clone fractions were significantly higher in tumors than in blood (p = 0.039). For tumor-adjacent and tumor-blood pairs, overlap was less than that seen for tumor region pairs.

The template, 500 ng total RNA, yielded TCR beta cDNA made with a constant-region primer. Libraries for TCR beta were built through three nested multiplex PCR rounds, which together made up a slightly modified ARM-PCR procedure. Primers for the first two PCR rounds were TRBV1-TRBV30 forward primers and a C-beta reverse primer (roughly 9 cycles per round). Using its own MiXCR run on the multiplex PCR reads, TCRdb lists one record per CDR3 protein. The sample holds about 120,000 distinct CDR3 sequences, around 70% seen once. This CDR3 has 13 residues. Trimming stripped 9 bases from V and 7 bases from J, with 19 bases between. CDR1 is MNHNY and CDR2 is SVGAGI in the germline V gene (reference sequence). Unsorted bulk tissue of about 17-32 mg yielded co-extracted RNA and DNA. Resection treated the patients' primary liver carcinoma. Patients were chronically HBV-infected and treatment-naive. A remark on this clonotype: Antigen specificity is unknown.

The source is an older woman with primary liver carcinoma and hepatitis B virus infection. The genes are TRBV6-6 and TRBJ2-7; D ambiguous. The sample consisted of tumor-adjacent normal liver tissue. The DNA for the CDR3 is TGTGCCAGTGGTTACTCCCCCATAGAGGAGCAGTACTTC. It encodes CASGYSPIEEQYF.